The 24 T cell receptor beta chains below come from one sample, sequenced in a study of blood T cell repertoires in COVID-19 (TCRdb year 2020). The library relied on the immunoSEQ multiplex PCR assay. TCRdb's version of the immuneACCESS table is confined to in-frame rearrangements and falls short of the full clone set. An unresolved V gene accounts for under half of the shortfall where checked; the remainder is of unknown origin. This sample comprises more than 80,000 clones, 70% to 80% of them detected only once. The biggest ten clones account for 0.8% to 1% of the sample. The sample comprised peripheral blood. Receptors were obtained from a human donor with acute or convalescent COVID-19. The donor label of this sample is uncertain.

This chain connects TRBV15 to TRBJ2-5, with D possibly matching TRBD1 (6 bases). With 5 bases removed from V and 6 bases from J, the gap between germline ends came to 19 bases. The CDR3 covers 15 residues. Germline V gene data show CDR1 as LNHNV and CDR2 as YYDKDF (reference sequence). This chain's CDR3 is CATSVIRGYMQTQYF. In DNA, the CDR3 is TGTGCCACCAGCGTAATCAGGGGATACATGCAGACCCAGTACTTC.

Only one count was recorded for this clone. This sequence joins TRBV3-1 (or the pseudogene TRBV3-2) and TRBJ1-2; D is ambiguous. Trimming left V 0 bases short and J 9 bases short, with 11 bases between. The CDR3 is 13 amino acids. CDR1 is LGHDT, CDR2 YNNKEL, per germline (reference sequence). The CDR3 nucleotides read TGTGCCAGCAGCCAAGAAGGCCGACAACGCTACACCTTC. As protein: CASSQEGRQRYTF.

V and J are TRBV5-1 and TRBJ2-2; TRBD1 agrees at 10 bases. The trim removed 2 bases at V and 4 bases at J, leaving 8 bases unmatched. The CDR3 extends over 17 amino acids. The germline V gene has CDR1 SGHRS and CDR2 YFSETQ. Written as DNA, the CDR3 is TGCGCCAGCAGCTTCCAACCGGGACAGGGGACCACCGGGGAGCTGTTTTTT. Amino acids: CASSFQPGQGTTGELFF.

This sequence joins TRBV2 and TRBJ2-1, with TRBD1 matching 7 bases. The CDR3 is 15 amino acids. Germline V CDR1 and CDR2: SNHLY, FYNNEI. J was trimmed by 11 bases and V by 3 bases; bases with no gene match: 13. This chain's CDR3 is CASSERQGVFFQQFF. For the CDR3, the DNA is TGTGCCAGCAGTGAGCGCCAGGGGGTGTTTTTTCAGCAGTTCTTC.

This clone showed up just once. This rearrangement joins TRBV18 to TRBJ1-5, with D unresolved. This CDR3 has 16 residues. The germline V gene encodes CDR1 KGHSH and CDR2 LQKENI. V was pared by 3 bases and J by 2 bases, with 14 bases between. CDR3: CASSPYSPGRNQPQHF. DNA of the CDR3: TGTGCCAGCTCACCTTACAGTCCCGGCCGCAATCAGCCCCAGCATTTT.

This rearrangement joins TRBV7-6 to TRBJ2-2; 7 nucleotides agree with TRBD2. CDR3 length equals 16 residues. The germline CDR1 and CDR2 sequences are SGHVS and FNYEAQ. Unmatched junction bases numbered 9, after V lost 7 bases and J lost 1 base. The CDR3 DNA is TGTGCCAGCAAATCACGGCGCGGGGGGAACACCGGGGAGCTGTTTTTT. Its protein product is CASKSRRGGNTGELFF.

CDR3 loop: CASSLARNNSPLHF. The CDR3 DNA follows: TGTGCCAGCAGCTTGGCCAGGAATAATTCACCCCTCCACTTT. V is TRBV5-4 and J is TRBJ1-6; D not resolved. Germline assignment: CDR1 SGHNT and CDR2 YYREEE (reference sequence). This CDR3 region has 14 residues. Deletions cut 0 bases from V and 5 bases from J, with 6 bases between.

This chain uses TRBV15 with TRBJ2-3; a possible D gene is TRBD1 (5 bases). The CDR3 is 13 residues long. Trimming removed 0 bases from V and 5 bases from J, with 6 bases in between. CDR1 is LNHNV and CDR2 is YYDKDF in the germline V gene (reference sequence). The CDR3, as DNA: TGTGCCACCAGCAGAGATCAGGGAGATACGCAGTATTTT. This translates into CATSRDQGDTQYF.

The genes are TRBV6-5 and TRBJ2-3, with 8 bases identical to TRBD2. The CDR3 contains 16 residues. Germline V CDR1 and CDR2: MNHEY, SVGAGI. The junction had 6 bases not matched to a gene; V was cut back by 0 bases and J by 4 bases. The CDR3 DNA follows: TGTGCCAGCAGTTACTCGGGTAGCGGGGTACCAGATACGCAGTATTTT. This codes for CASSYSGSGVPDTQYF.

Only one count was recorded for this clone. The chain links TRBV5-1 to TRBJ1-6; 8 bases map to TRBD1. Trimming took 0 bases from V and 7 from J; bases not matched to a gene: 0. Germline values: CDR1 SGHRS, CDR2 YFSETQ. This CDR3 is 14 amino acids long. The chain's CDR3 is CASSLAGGNSPLHF. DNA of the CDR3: TGCGCCAGCAGCTTGGCAGGGGGCAATTCACCCCTCCACTTT.

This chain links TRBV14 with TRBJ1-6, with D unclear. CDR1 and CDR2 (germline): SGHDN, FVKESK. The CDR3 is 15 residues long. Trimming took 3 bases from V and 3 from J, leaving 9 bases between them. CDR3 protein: CASSHPAGYNSPLHF. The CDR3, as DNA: TGTGCCAGCAGCCACCCTGCCGGCTATAATTCACCCCTCCACTTT.

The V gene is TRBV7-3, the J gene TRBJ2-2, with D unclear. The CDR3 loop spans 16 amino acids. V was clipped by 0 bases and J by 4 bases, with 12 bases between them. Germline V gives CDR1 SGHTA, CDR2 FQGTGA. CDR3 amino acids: CASSLTLAEPTGELFF. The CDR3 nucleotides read TGTGCCAGCAGCTTAACGTTAGCAGAGCCCACCGGGGAGCTGTTTTTT.

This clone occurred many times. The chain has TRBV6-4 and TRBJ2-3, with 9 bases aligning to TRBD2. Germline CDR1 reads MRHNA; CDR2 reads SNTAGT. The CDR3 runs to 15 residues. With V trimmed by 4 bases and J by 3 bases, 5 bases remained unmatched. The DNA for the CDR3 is TGTGCCAGCAGTGTTAGCGGGGGCCTAACAGATACGCAGTATTTT. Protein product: CASSVSGGLTDTQYF.

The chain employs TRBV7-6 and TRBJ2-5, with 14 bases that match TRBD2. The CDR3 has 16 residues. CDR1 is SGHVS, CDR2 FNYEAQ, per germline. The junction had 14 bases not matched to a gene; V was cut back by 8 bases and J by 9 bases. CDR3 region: CASGGLAGGRRQAQYF. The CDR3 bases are TGTGCCAGCGGTGGACTAGCGGGGGGCCGTAGACAGGCCCAGTACTTC.

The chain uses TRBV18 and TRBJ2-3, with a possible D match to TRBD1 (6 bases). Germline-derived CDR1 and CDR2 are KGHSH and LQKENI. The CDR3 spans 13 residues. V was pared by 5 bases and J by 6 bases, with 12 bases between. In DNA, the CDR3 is TGTGCCAGCTCATCGGGAAGGGGGGATACGCAGTATTTT. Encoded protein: CASSSGRGDTQYF.

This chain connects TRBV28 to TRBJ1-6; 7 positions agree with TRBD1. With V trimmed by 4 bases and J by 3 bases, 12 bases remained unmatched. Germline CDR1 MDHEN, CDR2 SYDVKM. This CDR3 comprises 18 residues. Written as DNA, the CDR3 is TGTGCCAGCAGTTCCCCCCGGGAAGGGGGCGACTATAATTCACCCCTCCACTTT. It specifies CASSSPREGGDYNSPLHF.

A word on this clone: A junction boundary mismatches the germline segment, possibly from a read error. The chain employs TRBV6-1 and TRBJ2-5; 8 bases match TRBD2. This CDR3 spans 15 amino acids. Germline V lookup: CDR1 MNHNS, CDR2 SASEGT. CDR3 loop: CASREGTRGAGTQYF. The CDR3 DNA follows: TGTGCCAGCAGGGAAGGGACTAGGGGAGCAGGGACCCAGTACTTC.

DNA of the CDR3: TGTGCCAGCAACAGGGCAGATTCACCCCTCCACTTT. Translation gives CASNRADSPLHF. The genes are TRBV12-3 or TRBV12-4 and TRBJ1-6, with TRBD1 as a possible D gene (6 bases). The V gene lost 7 bases and the J gene lost 8 bases, with 9 bases spanning the gap. The CDR3 covers 12 residues.

The CDR3 sequence: CASSVVEGTYYNEQFF. CDR3 DNA: TGTGCCAGCAGCGTAGTGGAGGGGACTTATTACAATGAGCAGTTCTTC. The chain recombines TRBV9 with TRBJ2-1; TRBD2 might be the D (6 bases). Trimming pared 0 bases from V and 4 bases from J, leaving 14 bases between. This CDR3 is 16 amino acids long. Looked up from germline, CDR1 is SGDLS and CDR2 is YYNGEE.

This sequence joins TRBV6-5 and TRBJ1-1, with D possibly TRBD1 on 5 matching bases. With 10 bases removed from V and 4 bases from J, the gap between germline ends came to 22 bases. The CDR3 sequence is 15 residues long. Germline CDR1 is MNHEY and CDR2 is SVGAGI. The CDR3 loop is CATPHRGGVGTEAFF. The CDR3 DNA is TGTGCCACTCCTCATAGGGGAGGAGTGGGCACTGAAGCTTTCTTT.

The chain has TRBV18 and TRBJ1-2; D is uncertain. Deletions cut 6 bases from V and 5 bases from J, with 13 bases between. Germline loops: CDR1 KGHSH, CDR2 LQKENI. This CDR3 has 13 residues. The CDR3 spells CASSLEREYGYTF. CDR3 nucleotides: TGTGCCAGCTCCTTAGAGAGGGAATATGGCTACACCTTC.

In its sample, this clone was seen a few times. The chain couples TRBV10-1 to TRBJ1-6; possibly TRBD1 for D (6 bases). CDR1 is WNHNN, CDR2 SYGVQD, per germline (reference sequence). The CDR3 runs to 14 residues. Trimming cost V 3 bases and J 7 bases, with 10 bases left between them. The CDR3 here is CASSEDRRNSPLHF. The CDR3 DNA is TGCGCCAGCAGTGAAGACAGGAGGAATTCACCCCTCCACTTT.

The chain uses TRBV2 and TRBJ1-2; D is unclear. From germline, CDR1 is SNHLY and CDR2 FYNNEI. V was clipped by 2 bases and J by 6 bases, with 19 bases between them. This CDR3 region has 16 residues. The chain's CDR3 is CASSENTLLGLHGYTF. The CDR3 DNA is TGTGCCAGCAGTGAAAACACGTTACTAGGCCTCCATGGCTACACCTTC.

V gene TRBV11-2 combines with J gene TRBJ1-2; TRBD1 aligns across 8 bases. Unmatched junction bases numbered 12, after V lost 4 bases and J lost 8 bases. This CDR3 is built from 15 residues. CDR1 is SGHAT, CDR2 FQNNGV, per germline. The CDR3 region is CASSSTGGPMGGYTF. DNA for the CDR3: TGTGCCAGCAGCTCCACAGGGGGACCTATGGGAGGCTACACCTTC.